These T cell receptor beta chains were read from a single sample in a study of T cells in Graves' hyperthyroidism and ophthalmopathy. Each CDR3 protein gets one entry after TCRdb re-called the multiplex PCR reads with MiXCR. The sample has about 600,000 distinct CDR3 sequences; over 12% are singletons. Input material: blood. These receptors were obtained from a woman between 18 and 29 years old with Graves' ophthalmopathy. CDR3s include the opening cysteine and the closing phenylalanine or tryptophan. The D gene is left open where the match is weak. Clone size is shown for a subset of rows, as once, few, many or a class of expanded clone.

d_call	v_call	clone_size	j_call	cdr3_nt	cdr3_aa
-	TRBV18	many	TRBJ1-1	TGTGCCAGCTCACCGGAGCTGGTTTCCACTGAAGCTTTCTTT	CASSPELVSTEAFF
-	TRBV13	-	TRBJ2-7	TGTGCCAGTGTCCTGTACCCGAGACAAGGGAACCCCGAGCAGTACTTC	CASVLYPRQGNPEQYF
-	TRBV7-9	-	TRBJ1-5	TGTGCCAGCAGCCTCAACGACGGGTATAGCAATCAGCCCCAGCATTTT	CASSLNDGYSNQPQHF
-	TRBV20-1	many	TRBJ1-1	TGCAGTGCCCCAAGAGGACCTGAAGCTTTCTTT	CSAPRGPEAFF
-	TRBV28	many	TRBJ2-1	TGTGCCAGCAGTGTCGACAGAGCCTACAATGAGCAGTTCTTC	CASSVDRAYNEQFF
TRBD1	TRBV19	few	TRBJ2-1	TGTGCCAGTAGTACGACAGGGGGGTCATTCAATGAGCAGTTCTTC	CASSTTGGSFNEQFF
-	TRBV19	few	TRBJ1-2	TGTGCCAGTAGTACCCACCGGGGAAGAGGCGTCAACTATGGCTACACCTTC	CASSTHRGRGVNYGYTF
TRBD2	TRBV7-3	-	TRBJ2-1	TGTGCCAGCAGCCCGAGCGGGACCACCTACAATGAGCAGTTCTTC	CASSPSGTTYNEQFF
TRBD2	TRBV7-2	-	TRBJ2-7	TGTGCCAGCAGCTTAGCGAGGACTAGCGGGAGGCGCCTTCCCTACGAGCAGTACTTC	CASSLARTSGRRLPYEQYF
-	TRBV12-3/TRBV12-4	many	TRBJ2-1	TGTGCCAGCAGTTACGGGGACGGATATTACAATGAGCAGTTCTTC	CASSYGDGYYNEQFF
-	TRBV5-1	-	TRBJ2-3	TGCGCCAGCAGCTTGGACGCAGGGGGGAACACAGATACGCAGTATTTT	CASSLDAGGNTDTQYF
-	TRBV13	-	TRBJ2-5	TGTGCCAGCAGCTTGCGGGCAGCGAAAGAGACCCAGTACTTC	CASSLRAAKETQYF
TRBD1	TRBV2	many	TRBJ1-6	TGTGCCAGCAGTGAATGGGACAGCTCACCCCTCCACTTT	CASSEWDSSPLHF
-	TRBV12-3/TRBV12-4	many	TRBJ2-2	TGTGCCAGCAGTTTGTTTAGCGAAGACTTGACCGGGGAGCTGTTTTTT	CASSLFSEDLTGELFF
TRBD1	TRBV19	many	TRBJ1-5	TGTGCCAGTAGTATAGGCTGGACAGGATCGCAGCCCCAGCATTTT	CASSIGWTGSQPQHF
TRBD2	TRBV3-1	many	TRBJ2-1	TGTGCCAGCAGCCCATTAACTAGCGGGAGGACGAACAATGAGCAGTTCTTC	CASSPLTSGRTNNEQFF
TRBD1	TRBV6-1	few	TRBJ1-2	TGTGCCAGCAGTAAGGGACAGAGTGATCTCTATGGCTACACCTTC	CASSKGQSDLYGYTF
-	TRBV5-1	many	TRBJ1-5	TGCGCCAGCAGCTTAGTGCCGAGGGCAGTATGGAGCAATCAGCCCCAGCATTTT	CASSLVPRAVWSNQPQHF
-	TRBV30	many	TRBJ2-1	TGTGCCTGGAGTGTACAGGTACGGAATGAGCAGTTCTTC	CAWSVQVRNEQFF
TRBD1	TRBV10-3	medium-sized	TRBJ2-5	TGTGCCACCGGAACAGGGGCCAGGGAGACCCAGTACTTC	CATGTGARETQYF
-	TRBV19	many	TRBJ1-5	TGTGCCAGTAGTATCGAGCTCTCCGATCAGCCCCAGCATTTT	CASSIELSDQPQHF
-	TRBV27	many	TRBJ2-5	TGTGCCAGCAGACCCCGGGGCGTTGGAGAGACCCAGTACTTC	CASRPRGVGETQYF
-	TRBV5-1	many	TRBJ1-6	TGCGCCAGCAGGACGGATATAAATTCACCCCTCCACTTT	CASRTDINSPLHF
-	TRBV4-2	few	TRBJ2-3	TGTGCCAGCAGCTCGGGTCGGGTAACTAGCACAGATACGCAGTATTTT	CASSSGRVTSTDTQYF
TRBD1	TRBV5-1	-	TRBJ1-2	TGTGCCAGCAGGCAGCCGGGACAGGGAAAGGGTGGCTACACCTTC	CASRQPGQGKGGYTF
-	TRBV12-3/TRBV12-4	many	TRBJ1-5	TGTGCCAGCAGTGTCCGGGAGGTACAGCCCCAGCATTTT	CASSVREVQPQHF
TRBD1	TRBV19	many	TRBJ2-7	TGTGCCAGTAGTATCACAGGGGGAGGAGAGCAGTACTTC	CASSITGGGEQYF
-	TRBV2	many	TRBJ2-7	TGTGCCACCCGGGCGTATGCCTACGAGCAGTACTTC	CATRAYAYEQYF
TRBD2	TRBV19	few	TRBJ2-7	TGTGCCAGTAGTAGGACTAGCGGAGTACAGGACTACGAGCAGTACTTC	CASSRTSGVQDYEQYF
TRBD2	TRBV9	many	TRBJ2-1	TGTGCCAGCAGCGTAGTAAGGACTAGCGGGGGGGACTACAATGAGCAGTTCTTC	CASSVVRTSGGDYNEQFF
-	TRBV7-8	many	TRBJ1-5	TGTGCCAGCAGCTACCGCGCCGGGGGGCCTATCTATCAGCCCCAGCATTTT	CASSYRAGGPIYQPQHF
TRBD2	TRBV28	many	TRBJ2-2	TGTGCCAGCCGTTGGTCTAGCGGGAGGGCCGAGGACACCGGGGAGCTGTTTTTT	CASRWSSGRAEDTGELFF
TRBD2	TRBV20-1	-	TRBJ2-1	TGCAGTGCTAGAGTAACTGGCGCGGGAGGGAGGACCTACAATGAGCAGTTCTTC	CSARVTGAGGRTYNEQFF
-	TRBV3-1	-	TRBJ2-5	TGTGCCAGCAGCCAAGATGGGACCGTCGGGTACTTC	CASSQDGTVGYF
-	TRBV20-1	many	TRBJ1-1	TGCAGTGCTAGATTTACTAACCGGGGGCAGAACACTGAAGCTTTCTTT	CSARFTNRGQNTEAFF
-	TRBV27	-	TRBJ2-4	TGTGCCAGCAGACTAACGGTAGCCAAAAACATTCAGTACTTC	CASRLTVAKNIQYF
TRBD2	TRBV4-3	few	TRBJ2-1	TGCGCCAGCAGCCAAGGGATCTTGGGCGGGAGGGCGTACAATGAGCAGTTCTTC	CASSQGILGGRAYNEQFF
-	TRBV30	many	TRBJ2-2	TGTGCCTGGAGTGGTCAGGGCACCGGGGAGCTGTTTTTT	CAWSGQGTGELFF
-	TRBV6-1	few	TRBJ2-2	TGTGCCAGCAGTGGGCAGGCAAACACCGGGGAGCTGTTTTTT	CASSGQANTGELFF
-	TRBV7-3	many	TRBJ2-1	TGTGCCAGCAGCTTAACTCCAGACAATGAGCAGTTCTTC	CASSLTPDNEQFF
-	TRBV12-3/TRBV12-4	many	TRBJ1-5	TGTGCCAGCAGTTTTAAGTCCGGGTCTCTTAGCAATCAGCCCCAGCATTTT	CASSFKSGSLSNQPQHF
-	TRBV28	few	TRBJ1-2	TGTGCCAGCAGCCCGCCCCAGGGCTATGGCTACACCTTC	CASSPPQGYGYTF
-	TRBV20-1	-	TRBJ2-3	TGCAGTGCGAACGAGCTCAAAGATACGCAGTATTTT	CSANELKDTQYF